The source of this TCR beta chain is a study of radiation and T cells in renal cell carcinoma. The study, taken as a whole, reports: Top tumor clonotypes rose in blood 2 weeks post-radiation, then contracted.

The CDR3 covers 12 residues. Germline V gives CDR1 MNHNY, CDR2 SVGAGI (reference sequence). The V segment lost 8 bases and the J segment 6 bases; nucleotides outside the gene matches: 2. About this clone itself: The antigen is undetermined.

This table comes from immunoSEQ multiplex PCR, and its TCRdb copy is limited to in-frame clones, with some not included. This sample has under 55,000 clones, with approximately 83% found just once. Time point noted: baseline pretreatment blood. The treatment denotes: 15 Gy SBRT to primary tumor, nephrectomy 4 weeks later. The patient's renal cell carcinoma had clear cell pathology. The TCR comes from a woman in her 70s with renal cell carcinoma. The chain employs TRBV6-6 and TRBJ2-1, with 9 bases fitting TRBD2. The sample consisted of blood, taken from a patient whose treatment included radiotherapy and nephrectomy. The chain's CDR3 is CASAAGGNEQFF. CDR3 sequence (DNA): TGTGCCAGCGCAGCGGGAGGCAATGAGCAGTTCTTC.